One and the same sample provided the 3 T cell receptor beta chains below, sequenced in a study of OX40 agonist ivuxolimab in advanced cancers. Assay used: immunoSEQ multiplex PCR; TCRdb lists only in-frame clones, some missing. The sample shows under 95,000 clones, around nine tenths of them seen only once. The sequencing here drew on CD4+ or CD8+ T cells sorted from blood, taken in a trial of the OX40 agonist ivuxolimab. Receptors originate from an adult with an advanced solid tumor such as melanoma, head and neck, liver or kidney cancer.

This clone is a singleton in its sample. The chain recombines TRBV4-3 with TRBJ2-4, with 9 bases that match TRBD1. The CDR3 spans 19 residues. V dropped 0 bases and J dropped 5; count of bases not matched to a gene: 14. Germline V gene data show CDR1 as LGHNA and CDR2 as YSLEER. The CDR3 DNA reads TGCGCCAGCAGCCAAGATATCCAAAACAGGGGGCGAATCCAAAACATTCAGTACTTC. As protein: CASSQDIQNRGRIQNIQYF.

The rearrangement joins TRBV30 to TRBJ1-3; TRBD1 aligns across 7 bases. This CDR3 has 15 residues. Losses at the gene ends were 1 base for V and 0 bases for J; bases not matched to a gene: 3. Per the germline V gene, CDR1 is GTSNPN and CDR2 is SVGIG (reference sequence). CDR3 DNA: TGTGCCTGGAGTGATGACAGGGTCTCTGGAAACACCATATATTTT. Encoded protein: CAWSDDRVSGNTIYF. Looking up the rest from reference TRBV30 and TRBJ1-3 gives the full variable domain: SQTIHQWPATLVQPVGSPLSLECTVEGTSNPNLYWYRQAAGRGLQLLFYSVGIGQISSEVPQNLSASRPQDRQFILSSKKLLLSDSGFYLCAWSDDRVSGNTIYFGEGSWLTVV.

The chain combines TRBV28 with TRBJ2-4; a weak D match, TRBD1 (5 bases). The CDR3 totals 20 residues. V lost 5 bases and J 0 bases, leaving 26 bases between the germline ends. Per germline, CDR1 MDHEN and CDR2 SYDVKM. CDR3 sequence reads: CASSLLGLGRDPRAKNIQYF. The CDR3 DNA sequence: TGTGCCAGCAGTCTCCTAGGTTTGGGGCGCGATCCGAGAGCCAAAAACATTCAGTACTTC.